This T cell receptor beta chain is drawn from a study of T-cell memory formation after mild COVID-19. Overall study results and limits: In pre-infection memory, a portion of responding clones appeared, which suggested that cross-reactive memory joined. Contracting CD4+ clones were located mainly in CM and EM, and CD8+ clones in EMRA.

A single record per CDR3 protein comes from TCRdb applying MiXCR to the 5' RACE reads. This sample has around 400,000 distinct CDR3 sequences; 24% occur once, and the top ten carry roughly 8.7%. The CDR3 is 14 amino acids. Trimming left V 8 bases short and J 0 bases short, with 8 bases between. This clonotype was detected ten times or more. Its antigen remains unidentified. The TCR was taken from an adult woman who had mild COVID-19 (a few samples of this study predate the infection). Cell type and time point are not known. This chain uses TRBV12-3 or TRBV12-4 with TRBJ2-6; D unresolved. Sequencing input: PBMCs or a T cell subset sorted from them (not recorded which). As DNA, the CDR3 is TGTGCCAGCGTACCAAACTCTGGGGCCAACGTCCTGACTTTC. It yields the protein CASVPNSGANVLTF.